Presented here are 7 T cell receptor beta chains from one specimen sequenced in a study of OX40 agonist ivuxolimab in advanced cancers. Some clones are missing from TCRdb's copy, which holds only in-frame ones; the method was immunoSEQ multiplex PCR. This sample has approximately 44,000 clones, with 85% to 95% found just once. The starting material was CD4+ or CD8+ T cells sorted from blood, obtained in a trial of the OX40 agonist ivuxolimab. Receptors originate from an adult with an advanced solid tumor such as melanoma, head and neck, liver or kidney cancer.

This clone occurred once. V usage is TRBV10-1 and J usage is TRBJ2-2; D is unclear. From germline, CDR1 is WNHNN and CDR2 SYGVQD (reference sequence). V was pared by 10 bases and J by 4 bases, with 13 bases between. The CDR3 spans 13 residues. The CDR3 sequence is CATNSPLTGELFF. The CDR3 DNA is TGCGCCACCAACAGCCCTCTCACCGGGGAGCTGTTTTTT.

The chain is built from TRBV27 and TRBJ2-2, with a possible D match to TRBD2 (7 bases). The germline CDR1 and CDR2 sequences are MNHEY and SMNVEV (reference sequence). V lost 7 bases to trimming and J lost 8 bases, with 17 bases between them. The CDR3 is made up of 14 amino acids. CDR3 bases: TGTGCCAGCAATCGGGCGGGGGCTCTGGGGGAGCTGTTTTTT. As protein: CASNRAGALGELFF.

The genes are TRBV18 and TRBJ2-7; TRBD1 aligns across 10 bases. Trimming removed 2 bases from V and 1 base from J; junction bases left unmatched: 2. This CDR3 region has 15 residues. Germline loops: CDR1 KGHSH, CDR2 LQKENI. As DNA, the CDR3 is TGTGCCAGCTCACCAGGGACAGGGGTTTCCTACGAGCAGTACTTC. Amino acid sequence: CASSPGTGVSYEQYF.

The rearrangement links TRBV6-5 to TRBJ2-3; D not certain. V was cut by 2 bases and J by 1 base, with 7 bases left in between. This CDR3 is built from 14 residues. The germline CDR1 and CDR2 sequences are MNHEY and SVGAGI. In DNA, the CDR3 is TGTGCCAGCAGTTACAGAGCAGGCACAGATACGCAGTATTTT. Residues: CASSYRAGTDTQYF.

This chain uses TRBV29-1 with TRBJ2-7; a weak D match, TRBD1 (6 bases). The CDR3 sequence is 13 residues long. The V end was cut by 3 bases, the J end by 2 bases, with 11 bases between. The V gene's germline CDR1 is SQVTM and CDR2 ANQGSEA. In DNA form, the CDR3 reads TGCAGCGTTGAGTCCAGGGACACCTACGAGCAGTACTTC. It yields the protein CSVESRDTYEQYF.

The rearrangement links TRBV7-9 to TRBJ1-2; TRBD1 matches 9 bases. J gave up 4 bases and V 5 bases, and 8 bases lay outside the gene matches. There are 15 residues in the CDR3. Per the germline V gene, CDR1 is SEHNR and CDR2 is FQNEAQ (reference sequence). The CDR3 reads CASSNDRGSIYGYTF. As DNA, the CDR3 is TGTGCCAGCAGCAACGACAGGGGGAGTATCTATGGCTACACCTTC.

This sequence joins TRBV19 and TRBJ2-1; 10 bases map to TRBD1. V was clipped by 6 bases and J by 2 bases; unmatched bases: 4. The CDR3 runs to 15 residues. Germline CDR1 reads LNHDA; CDR2 reads SQIVND (reference sequence). CDR3 protein: CASSHGTGAYNEQFF. For the CDR3, the DNA is TGTGCCAGTAGCCACGGGACAGGGGCCTACAATGAGCAGTTCTTC.